This is a list of T cell receptor beta chains from one sample in a study of blood T cells in healthy people across ages. TCRdb itself ran the 5' RACE reads through MiXCR, one entry per CDR3 protein. The sample holds 800,000 or so distinct CDR3 sequences, 62% seen once. Sequencing input: blood. Every receptor here comes from a man aged 25-45 years in good health. Both conserved end residues are part of each CDR3. A D gene is named only where the DNA matches it firmly.

d_call | j_call | v_call | cdr3_aa
. | TRBJ1-1 | TRBV7-9 | CASRSAGTNTEAFF
. | TRBJ2-5 | TRBV29-1 | CSVWQETQYF
. | TRBJ2-6 | TRBV5-6 | CASSLARRVSGANVLTF
. | TRBJ2-3 | TRBV10-3 | CAISETENTQYF
TRBD1 | TRBJ2-1 | TRBV7-3 | CASSLTGQAYNGQFF
. | TRBJ1-2 | TRBV6-5 | CASSFNTGYYGYTF
TRBD2 | TRBJ2-3 | TRBV4-3 | CASSQDGRVSDTQYF
. | TRBJ2-1 | TRBV3-1 | CASSQNRGYNEQFF
TRBD1 | TRBJ1-2 | TRBV30 | CAWSESRQGIHSGYTF
. | TRBJ1-2 | TRBV9 | CASSVVQGSYTF
. | TRBJ2-3 | TRBV9 | CASSVVEGYGTDTQYF
TRBD1 | TRBJ2-7 | TRBV27 | CASSFGQGAHEQYF
. | TRBJ1-4 | TRBV12-3/TRBV12-4 | CASRTGASVEKLFF
TRBD2 | TRBJ2-1 | TRBV28 | CASSPRTSGREREQFF
TRBD1 | TRBJ1-2 | TRBV15 | CATSRGRGQGIYGYTF
. | TRBJ1-2 | TRBV7-2 | CASSPFREGYTF
. | TRBJ2-1 | TRBV5-1 | CASRIDGYNEQFF
TRBD2 | TRBJ2-1 | TRBV10-3 | CATRDSGTSGIHNEQFF
. | TRBJ1-5 | TRBV2 | CASSSFSNQPQHF
. | TRBJ1-2 | TRBV29-1 | CSVEDLLSGGGSYGYTF
TRBD2 | TRBJ2-1 | TRBV7-9 | CASSPGLSEQFF
. | TRBJ1-2 | TRBV25-1 | CASSERGDYGYTF
. | TRBJ1-6 | TRBV4-3 | CASSQDQGRSPLHF
. | TRBJ1-2 | TRBV7-9 | CASSSTGSRSYGYTF
. | TRBJ1-1 | TRBV20-1 | CSASSGAGFNTEAFF
. | TRBJ1-4 | TRBV27 | CASRSGDDEKLFF
. | TRBJ1-4 | TRBV7-2 | CASSLNVQLGEKLFF
. | TRBJ1-4 | TRBV20-1 | CSVGRGYEKLFF
. | TRBJ1-2 | TRBV20-1 | CSASVGGSYGYTF
. | TRBJ2-7 | TRBV7-2 | CASSLTPKSNDEQYF
TRBD1 | . | TRBV5-6 | CASSVLGGYYEQYF
. | TRBJ2-7 | TRBV6-2/TRBV6-3 | CASSYTNDEQYF
TRBD2 | TRBJ2-2 | TRBV2 | CASRTTTSVDTGELFF
. | TRBJ2-1 | TRBV2 | CASSEISLTNEQFF
. | . | TRBV6-1 | CASSEEDGYYEQYF
. | TRBJ1-1 | TRBV28 | CASSRTGLGTEAFF
. | TRBJ1-5 | TRBV2 | CASNSNGPNQPQHF
. | TRBJ1-2 | TRBV4-1 | CASSQVSKAIGGAEVGYTF
. | TRBJ2-1 | TRBV4-3 | CASSQEGGSYNEQFF
. | TRBJ1-2 | TRBV4-3 | CASSPTVPPGGYGYTF
. | TRBJ2-4 | TRBV5-1 | CASSVTGTPFDIQYF
TRBD1 | TRBJ2-7 | TRBV15 | CATSRDRPDLRDRGHEQYF